A single sample is the source of the 25 T cell receptor beta chains below, sequenced in a study of beta chain features in type 1 diabetes. General observations from the study: Shorter TCRB CDR3s, moderately but significantly so, marked every one of the four CD4+ subsets in Type 1 diabetes patients.

Expressed TCRB transcripts were sequenced because the entire RNA isolate underwent reverse transcription. Sequencing was performed with immunoSEQ multiplex PCR; in TCRdb, only in-frame clones are kept and a portion is missing. The sample lists about 650,000 clones; approximately 13% were seen once. No antigens are known for them. Material for sequencing was naive CD4+ T cells from blood. The receptors here all came from a man aged 25 to 40 with type 1 diabetes.

This chain connects TRBV7-9 to TRBJ2-1, with 8 nucleotides matching TRBD1. The CDR3 extends over 16 amino acids. The ends lost 5 bases at V and 7 bases at J; junction bases unmatched: 13. CDR1 and CDR2 (germline): SEHNR, FQNEAQ (reference sequence). The CDR3 reads CASSPGAGGQLNEQFF. CDR3 nucleotides: TGTGCCAGCAGCCCCGGGGCAGGGGGCCAATTGAATGAGCAGTTCTTC.

This clone was seen a handful of times. The chain is built from TRBV7-2 and TRBJ2-7, with 11 bases matching TRBD1. Germline values: CDR1 SGHTA, CDR2 FQGNSA. The CDR3 extends over 15 amino acids. Trimming cost V 3 bases and J 5 bases; bases outside gene matches: 6. CDR3 protein: CASSFRRTGGNEQYF. CDR3 DNA sequence: TGTGCCAGCAGCTTTCGGAGGACAGGGGGCAACGAGCAGTACTTC.

In its sample, this clone was seen a few times. The chain uses TRBV9 and TRBJ1-5; D remains ambiguous. The CDR3 length is 16 residues. Germline V CDR1 and CDR2: SGDLS, YYNGEE. V lost 0 bases to trimming and J lost 0 bases, with 10 bases between them. CDR3 in DNA: TGTGCCAGCAGCGTAGGCCCTGGCCATAGCAATCAGCCCCAGCATTTT. Amino acids: CASSVGPGHSNQPQHF.

The sample holds a few counts of this clone. This sequence joins TRBV5-4 and TRBJ2-1, with 10 bases identical to TRBD2. This CDR3 has 16 residues. Unmatched junction bases numbered 9, after V lost 4 bases and J lost 5 bases. Germline CDR1 and CDR2: SGHNT and YYREEE (reference sequence). The CDR3, as DNA: TGTGCCAGCAGCCTGCGAACTAGCGGGATCAACAATGAGCAGTTCTTC. Translation: CASSLRTSGINNEQFF.

This clone was seen a few times. This chain links TRBV30 with TRBJ2-5; D is uncertain. This CDR3 has 13 residues. Trimming removed 1 base at V and 5 bases at J, with 11 bases between. The germline V gene encodes CDR1 GTSNPN and CDR2 SVGIG (reference sequence). CDR3 amino acids: CAWSEGSTETQYF. The CDR3 nucleotides are TGTGCCTGGAGTGAGGGTAGCACGGAGACCCAGTACTTC.

This chain joins TRBV4-3 and TRBJ2-5; the match to TRBD2 covers 11 bases. The CDR3 totals 16 residues. Germline V gene sequence: CDR1 LGHNA, CDR2 YSLEER. V trimming: 2 bases; J trimming: 2 bases; junction bases outside the gene matches: 4. CDR3 sequence: CASSQSRLAGQETQYF. CDR3 DNA sequence: TGCGCCAGCAGCCAATCTCGACTAGCGGGGCAAGAGACCCAGTACTTC.

The gene calls are TRBV2 and TRBJ2-5, with D tentatively TRBD1 (6 bases). V was clipped by 8 bases and J by 5 bases, with 15 bases between them. The germline CDR1 and CDR2 sequences are SNHLY and FYNNEI. The CDR3 covers 13 residues. The CDR3 spells CASPTEQGETQYF. The CDR3 nucleotides read TGTGCCAGCCCGACGGAGCAGGGGGAGACCCAGTACTTC.

In this sample, this clone turned up a few times. The chain has TRBV25-1 and TRBJ1-4; D remains ambiguous. The V and J ends lost 6 bases and 2 bases respectively, with 10 bases between them. CDR1 and CDR2 (germline): MGHDK, SYGVNS. The CDR3 loop spans 14 amino acids. The CDR3 region is CASSPPGTNEKLFF. The CDR3 DNA reads as TGTGCCAGCAGCCCTCCCGGGACTAATGAAAAACTGTTTTTT.

V and J are TRBV5-6 and TRBJ2-3; TRBD2 agrees at 7 bases. The germline V gene encodes CDR1 SGHDT and CDR2 YYEEEE. The CDR3 has 16 residues. V trimming: 1 base; J trimming: 2 bases; junction bases outside the gene matches: 7. This CDR3 reads CASSLLSGGPTDTQYF. CDR3 bases: TGTGCCAGCAGCTTGTTGTCGGGGGGTCCCACAGATACGCAGTATTTT.

V gene TRBV9 combines with J gene TRBJ1-1; a possible D gene is TRBD1 (6 bases). Germline V gene sequence: CDR1 SGDLS, CDR2 YYNGEE. Trimming took 4 bases from V and 5 from J, leaving 18 bases between them. The CDR3 has 15 residues. The CDR3 region is CASSYGGGAGTEAFF. The CDR3 coding sequence is TGTGCCAGCAGCTACGGTGGGGGCGCGGGGACTGAAGCTTTCTTT.

The sample holds a few counts of this clone. V gene TRBV4-3 combines with J gene TRBJ1-2; 7 bases map to TRBD1. Germline V gives CDR1 LGHNA, CDR2 YSLEER. The CDR3 is 16 residues long. Trimming removed 3 bases from V and 5 bases from J; junction bases left unmatched: 12. CDR3 sequence reads: CASSHSTRQGGYGYTF. The CDR3 bases are TGCGCCAGCAGCCATTCTACCCGGCAGGGGGGGTATGGCTACACCTTC.

This clone was found a few times. The V gene is TRBV28, the J gene TRBJ2-1; 8 bases agree with TRBD1. Germline V gene lookup returns CDR1 MDHEN and CDR2 SYDVKM. V gave up 4 bases and J gave up 2 bases; unmatched junction bases: 4. The CDR3 has 15 amino acids. Here the CDR3 reads CASSSGQGPYNEQFF. The CDR3 bases are TGTGCCAGCAGTTCCGGACAGGGCCCCTACAATGAGCAGTTCTTC.

The CDR3 sequence is CASSQEGVYNEQFF. In DNA form, the CDR3 reads TGCGCCAGCAGCCAAGAGGGGGTTTACAATGAGCAGTTCTTC. V gene TRBV4-3 combines with J gene TRBJ2-1; D may match TRBD1 or TRBD2 (5 bases each). The germline CDR1 and CDR2 sequences are LGHNA and YSLEER. This CDR3 is 14 amino acids long. The V end was cut by 0 bases, the J end by 4 bases, with 7 bases between.

This clone showed up just a few times. The chain recombines TRBV19 with TRBJ1-5, with TRBD1 matching over 11 bases. Trimming at V came to 0 bases and at J to 4 bases, leaving 11 bases not matched to a gene. This CDR3 region has 19 residues. Germline CDR1 and CDR2: LNHDA and SQIVND (reference sequence). CDR3 in amino acids: CASSIDPDRGLVWNQPQHF. The CDR3 bases are TGTGCCAGTAGTATAGATCCGGACAGGGGGCTCGTTTGGAATCAGCCCCAGCATTTT. The entire variable domain, with the rest obtained from reference TRBV19 and TRBJ1-5, is as follows: DGGITQSPKYLFRKEGQNVTLSCEQNLNHDAMYWYRQDPGQGLRLIYYSQIVNDFQKGDIAEGYSVSREKKESFPLTVTSAQKNPTAFYLCASSIDPDRGLVWNQPQHFGDGTRLSIL.

This clone showed up just a few times. The chain employs TRBV6-1 and TRBJ2-5, with 8 bases that match TRBD1. Germline loops: CDR1 MNHNS, CDR2 SASEGT. J was trimmed by 1 base and V by 8 bases; bases with no gene match: 9. This CDR3 has 15 amino acids. CDR3 bases: TGTGCCAGCGTAAACGGACAGGGACCCCAAGAGACCCAGTACTTC. Its translation is CASVNGQGPQETQYF.

This clone showed up just a few times. This rearrangement joins TRBV7-2 to TRBJ1-2; D may be TRBD1 (6 bases). The V gene lost 6 bases and the J gene lost 4 bases, with 15 bases spanning the gap. There are 14 residues in the CDR3. Looked up from germline, CDR1 is SGHTA and CDR2 is FQGNSA. The CDR3 sequence is CASSQVQGSYGYTF. CDR3 coding DNA: TGTGCCAGCAGTCAAGTCCAGGGGAGCTATGGCTACACCTTC.

V and J are TRBV4-3 and TRBJ1-3; no clear D gene. Per germline, CDR1 LGHNA and CDR2 YSLEER. The CDR3 contains 16 residues. The V end was cut by 0 bases, the J end by 3 bases, with 12 bases between. CDR3 DNA: TGCGCCAGCAGCCAAGATCTTGGTACTTATGGAAACACCATATATTTT. This translates into CASSQDLGTYGNTIYF.

V and J are TRBV7-2 and TRBJ2-2; TRBD1 matches at 9 bases. Germline CDR1 is SGHTA and CDR2 is FQGNSA. J gave up 1 base and V 5 bases, and 11 bases lay outside the gene matches. This CDR3 is built from 18 residues. The CDR3 sequence is CASSRTLPGQGNTGELFF. The CDR3 nucleotides are TGTGCCAGCAGCCGCACTCTACCGGGACAGGGGAACACCGGGGAGCTGTTTTTT.

The chain couples TRBV6-4 to TRBJ1-1; D ambiguous. Germline CDR1 and CDR2: MRHNA and SNTAGT. The CDR3 runs to 13 residues. Trimming pared 2 bases from V and 0 bases from J, leaving 4 bases between. CDR3 bases: TGTGCCAGCAGTGACGGTTTGAACACTGAAGCTTTCTTT. Protein: CASSDGLNTEAFF.

This clone was observed a few times. The genes are TRBV28 and TRBJ1-5; D remains unclear. The V end lost 7 bases, the J end lost 3 bases, and 16 bases lay between the germline ends. Germline V gives CDR1 MDHEN, CDR2 SYDVKM. This CDR3 is built from 15 residues. CDR3 nucleotides: TGTGCCAGCACCACCCCCGAAGGATTCAATCAGCCCCAGCATTTT. As protein: CASTTPEGFNQPQHF.

The rearrangement uses TRBV7-9 and TRBJ1-2; D is possibly TRBD1 (5 bases). Germline CDR1 is SEHNR and CDR2 is FQNEAQ (reference sequence). V was trimmed by 4 bases and J by 4 bases, leaving 13 bases between them. The CDR3 runs to 14 residues. The DNA for the CDR3 is TGTGCCAGCAGCTCCCGGGACGCCCTCTATGGCTACACCTTC. As protein: CASSSRDALYGYTF.

This clone was counted a few times. This chain joins TRBV7-8 and TRBJ2-2, with D tentatively TRBD1 (6 bases). V was trimmed by 5 bases and J by 2 bases, leaving 12 bases between them. CDR3 length: 15 amino acids. Germline CDR1 SGHVS, CDR2 FQNEAQ. CDR3 protein: CASSLMGANTGELFF. The CDR3 nucleotides read TGTGCCAGCAGCCTCATGGGGGCAAACACCGGGGAGCTGTTTTTT. Full variable domain (outside the CDR3, taken from reference TRBV7-8 and TRBJ2-2): GAGVSQSPRYKVAKRGQDVALRCDPISGHVSLFWYQQALGQGPEFLTYFQNEAQLDKSGLPSDRFFAERPEGSVSTLKIQRTQQEDSAVYLCASSLMGANTGELFFGEGSRLTVL.

The rearrangement uses TRBV4-3 and TRBJ2-1; maybe TRBD2 (6 bases). Germline loops: CDR1 LGHNA, CDR2 YSLEER. CDR3 length: 15 residues. V was clipped by 0 bases and J by 8 bases, with 14 bases between them. DNA of the CDR3: TGCGCCAGCAGCCAAGATCGGGGCCGCGGGGATGAGCAGTTCTTC. This sequence encodes CASSQDRGRGDEQFF.

This clone was recorded a few times. This chain joins TRBV4-3 and TRBJ1-6; no firm D call. Germline CDR1 LGHNA, CDR2 YSLEER. The V and J ends lost 4 bases and 10 bases respectively, with 11 bases between them. This CDR3 spans 13 amino acids. The CDR3 region has the DNA TGCGCCAGCAGCCGGCAGAAGGACTCACCCCTCCACTTT. Translation: CASSRQKDSPLHF.

The chain has TRBV19 and TRBJ2-5; D gene unclear. The germline V and J ends were trimmed by 6 bases and 1 base, with 12 bases remaining between them. The CDR3 has 14 amino acids. Germline V lookup: CDR1 LNHDA, CDR2 SQIVND (reference sequence). CDR3 DNA: TGTGCCAGTAGGCCCGGGCTAGGCCAAGAGACCCAGTACTTC. Its translation: CASRPGLGQETQYF.